The source of this TCR beta chain is a study of T cells in Graves' hyperthyroidism and ophthalmopathy. General study findings and limits: By a 13 V-J model, ophthalmopathy was set apart from stable hyperthyroidism. Blood also contained most expanded thyroid clonotypes above 0.001.

Germline values: CDR1 SGHKS, CDR2 YYEKEE (reference sequence). The J segment lost 3 bases and the V segment lost 2 bases, leaving 5 bases of the junction unmatched. The CDR3 is made up of 15 amino acids. Diagnostic decisions used clinical symptoms, serum thyroxine and TRAb, thyroid ultrasound and orbital computed tomography. Each 10 ml fresh peripheral blood draw supplied the PBMCs. This clonotype was observed at least ten times. The antigen remains undetermined. It was RNA transcripts that yielded the amplified TCR beta CDR3 regions. HTBI primers were the set used in a first-round RT-PCR of the TCR CDR3. TCRdb processed the multiplex PCR reads anew with MiXCR; each CDR3 protein has one entry. The sample lists some 580,000 distinct CDR3 sequences; approximately 15% were seen once.

The source is a woman in her 40s with Graves' ophthalmopathy. The rearrangement links TRBV5-5 to TRBJ1-1; 9 bases are shared with TRBD1. The sample consisted of blood. CDR3 region: CASSFGQGWYTEAFF. The CDR3 DNA is TGTGCCAGCAGCTTTGGACAGGGGTGGTACACTGAAGCTTTCTTT. Using reference TRBV5-5 and TRBJ1-1 for the parts outside the CDR3, the full variable domain is DAGVTQSPTHLIKTRGQQVTLRCSPISGHKSVSWYQQVLGQGPQFIFQYYEKEERGRGNFPDRFSARQFPNYSSELNVNALLLGDSALYLCASSFGQGWYTEAFFGQGTRLTVV.